The 21 T cell receptor beta chains below come from one sample, sequenced in a study of blood T cell repertoires in COVID-19 (dated by TCRdb to 2019 to 2021). Library preparation used the immunoSEQ multiplex PCR assay. TCRdb's version of the immuneACCESS table is confined to in-frame rearrangements and falls short of the full clone set. An unresolved V gene accounts for under half of the shortfall where checked; the remainder is of unknown origin. This sample is represented by about 270,000 clones; roughly nine tenths of them were singletons. The ten top clones hold less than 15% of the sample. The sequenced sample consisted of peripheral blood. All receptors derive from a woman in her 30s with COVID-19, enrolled during active disease.

This clone was observed a single time. The V and J genes are TRBV2 and TRBJ1-2, with D perhaps matching TRBD1 (6 bases). Germline CDR1 and CDR2: SNHLY and FYNNEI. V shed 5 bases and J shed 7 bases, with 11 bases lying between them. This CDR3 comprises 12 residues. CDR3 sequence: CASSLQGSGYTF. CDR3 nucleotide sequence: TGTGCCAGCAGTCTACAGGGATCTGGCTACACCTTC.

The chain is built from TRBV7-8 and TRBJ1-1; D is unclear. The CDR3 totals 16 residues. V was pared by 5 bases and J by 0 bases, with 16 bases between. Germline CDR1 and CDR2: SGHVS and FQNEAQ. The CDR3 DNA follows: TGTGCCAGCAGCGGACGGGAAGGGCAGCTGAACACTGAAGCTTTCTTT. Its protein product is CASSGREGQLNTEAFF.

The chain uses TRBV7-2 and TRBJ2-3; no firm D call. V lost 1 base to trimming and J lost 0 bases, with 11 bases between them. Germline CDR1 reads SGHTA; CDR2 reads FQGNSA. CDR3 length: 16 residues. The CDR3 region is CASSLVGSISTDTQYF. The CDR3 nucleotides are TGTGCCAGCAGCTTAGTAGGTAGCATTAGCACAGATACGCAGTATTTT.

The J gene is TRBJ1-5, the V gene TRBV19; maybe TRBD1 (5 bases). Germline V gene lookup returns CDR1 LNHDA and CDR2 SQIVND (reference sequence). The CDR3 runs to 14 residues. The germline V and J ends were trimmed by 5 bases and 4 bases, with 12 bases remaining between them. CDR3 in DNA: TGTGCCAGTAGTTGGCAGGGAGGGAATCAGCCCCAGCATTTT. Translation gives CASSWQGGNQPQHF.

V is TRBV3-1 (or the pseudogene TRBV3-2) and J is TRBJ2-1; 14 bases are shared with TRBD2. Trimming removed 0 bases from V and 12 bases from J; junction bases left unmatched: 4. CDR3 length: 15 residues. The germline CDR1 and CDR2 sequences are LGHDT and YNNKEL (reference sequence). The CDR3 sequence: CASSQDRGLAGGQFF. CDR3 nucleotide sequence: TGTGCCAGCAGCCAAGATAGAGGACTAGCGGGGGGGCAGTTCTTC.

CDR3 bases: TGTGCCAGCAGCTTAGAAGGACAGGGTTCGTCGTATTATGGCTACACCTTC. Translation: CASSLEGQGSSYYGYTF. V usage is TRBV7-2 and J usage is TRBJ1-2; TRBD1 matches 8 bases. The junction had 12 bases not matched to a gene; V was cut back by 1 base and J by 5 bases. This CDR3 is 17 amino acids long. Germline V gene sequence: CDR1 SGHTA, CDR2 FQGNSA.

The V gene is TRBV5-1, the J gene TRBJ2-7; 10 bases match TRBD2. V dropped 5 bases and J dropped 4; count of bases not matched to a gene: 15. The CDR3 extends over 17 amino acids. Germline V lookup: CDR1 SGHRS, CDR2 YFSETQ. DNA for the CDR3: TGCGCCAGCAGATTATCGACGGAGCGGGGGGGATCGTACGAGCAGTACTTC. Translating it yields CASRLSTERGGSYEQYF.

V usage is TRBV30 and J usage is TRBJ1-1; D might be TRBD1 (5 bases). Germline V gives CDR1 GTSNPN, CDR2 SVGIG (reference sequence). Trimming stripped 4 bases from V and 2 bases from J, with 17 bases between. This CDR3 is 15 amino acids long. The CDR3 sequence is CAWILLGGFNTEAFF. The CDR3, as DNA: TGTGCCTGGATCCTTTTGGGGGGGTTTAACACTGAAGCTTTCTTT.

The chain links TRBV4-1 to TRBJ2-2, with D maybe TRBD1 (6 bases). This CDR3 contains 13 residues. Germline CDR1 MGHRA, CDR2 YSYEKL. V was cut by 5 bases and J by 7 bases, with 11 bases left in between. The CDR3 spells CASSGQGHGELFF. The CDR3, as DNA: TGCGCCAGCAGCGGTCAGGGGCACGGGGAGCTGTTTTTT.

The chain is built from TRBV3-1 (or the pseudogene TRBV3-2) and TRBJ2-1, with D tentatively TRBD2 (6 bases). This CDR3 has 15 amino acids. Germline-derived CDR1 and CDR2 are LGHDT and YNNKEL (reference sequence). The germline V and J ends were trimmed by 4 bases and 7 bases, with 17 bases remaining between them. This CDR3 reads CASSPGLSLGNEQFF. CDR3 nucleotides: TGTGCCAGCAGCCCGGGACTCTCACTGGGGAATGAGCAGTTCTTC.

The sample holds a few counts of this clone. This chain links TRBV6-5 with TRBJ2-3; D might be TRBD1 (6 bases). This CDR3 spans 14 amino acids. Deletions cut 5 bases from V and 4 bases from J, with 13 bases between. The germline V gene encodes CDR1 MNHEY and CDR2 SVGAGI. The CDR3 spells CASSPGQLPDTQYF. The DNA for the CDR3 is TGTGCCAGCAGTCCAGGACAGCTACCAGATACGCAGTATTTT.

The chain recombines TRBV6-5 with TRBJ2-7; no clear D. CDR3 size: 14 residues. The germline V gene encodes CDR1 MNHEY and CDR2 SVGAGI. V was shortened by 2 bases and J by 2 bases, with 10 bases between the two germline ends. The CDR3 here is CASSYGRMTYEQYF. The CDR3 DNA reads as TGTGCCAGCAGTTACGGCAGGATGACCTACGAGCAGTACTTC.

The chain is built from TRBV7-2 and TRBJ2-1, with TRBD2 matching over 11 bases. Trimming cost V 5 bases and J 2 bases; bases outside gene matches: 5. The CDR3 contains 16 residues. In germline, CDR1 is SGHTA, CDR2 FQGNSA. CDR3 in amino acids: CASSTSSGGTYNEQFF. The CDR3 DNA sequence: TGTGCCAGCAGCACCTCTAGCGGGGGGACCTACAATGAGCAGTTCTTC.

J is TRBJ1-3 and V is TRBV12-1; TRBD1, the table's D call, was not compared with the DNA. TRBV12-1 is termed a pseudogene. CDR3 length equals 17 residues. The CDR3 here is CASSFTAPTDGGNTIYF. The CDR3 DNA reads as TGTGCCAGCAGCTTTACCGCTCCGACAGACGGAGGAAACACCATATATTTT.

The chain links TRBV2 to TRBJ2-1; 7 bases agree with TRBD1. Germline CDR1 SNHLY, CDR2 FYNNEI. This CDR3 has 16 residues. Trimming removed 7 bases from V and 0 bases from J; junction bases left unmatched: 9. The CDR3 loop reads CASNPDRSSSYNEQFF. CDR3 nucleotides: TGTGCCAGCAACCCGGACAGGTCGAGCTCCTACAATGAGCAGTTCTTC.

This chain links TRBV2 with TRBJ1-2; TRBD1 might be the D (5 bases). The CDR3 consists of 13 residues. The germline CDR1 and CDR2 sequences are SNHLY and FYNNEI. Trimming removed 8 bases from V and 6 bases from J, with 16 bases in between. CDR3: CASDSDITNGYTF. DNA for the CDR3: TGTGCCAGCGACTCGGACATCACAAATGGCTACACCTTC.

This clone was seen once. This chain uses TRBV30 with TRBJ1-2; 9 nucleotides line up with TRBD1. This CDR3 spans 15 amino acids. V lost 4 bases and J lost 4; bases outside the gene matches: 10. Germline assignment: CDR1 GTSNPN and CDR2 SVGIG (reference sequence). Here the CDR3 reads CAWNPGTGTIYGYTF. In DNA form, the CDR3 reads TGTGCCTGGAACCCCGGGACAGGGACCATCTATGGCTACACCTTC.

The CDR3 sequence is CASSADGEGFTDTQYF. CDR3 nucleotides: TGTGCCAGCAGCGCGGACGGGGAGGGTTTCACAGATACGCAGTATTTT. V is TRBV9 and J is TRBJ2-3; TRBD2 aligns across 7 bases. The V segment lost 3 bases and the J segment 2 bases; nucleotides outside the gene matches: 9. Germline assignment: CDR1 SGDLS and CDR2 YYNGEE. The length of the CDR3 is 16 residues.

V is TRBV6-5 and J is TRBJ2-5; TRBD2 might be the D (6 bases). Trimming shortened V by 5 bases and J by 4 bases, and 11 bases separated the two germline ends. Germline lookup yields CDR1 MNHEY and CDR2 SVGAGI. The CDR3 has 13 amino acids. CDR3 coding DNA: TGTGCCAGCAGTAGGGTGGGAGGAGAGACCCAGTACTTC. Translation gives CASSRVGGETQYF.

V is TRBV24-1 and J is TRBJ1-2; TRBD1 might be the D (6 bases). Germline loops: CDR1 KGHDR, CDR2 SFDVKD. This CDR3 is built from 14 residues. V was trimmed by 4 bases and J by 5 bases, leaving 13 bases between them. This CDR3 reads CATSDTGKAYGYTF. For the CDR3, the DNA is TGTGCCACCAGTGACACAGGGAAGGCATATGGCTACACCTTC.

This rearrangement joins TRBV11-2 to TRBJ1-4, with 7 positions matching TRBD1. This CDR3 is 12 amino acids long. V lost 1 base, J lost 15 bases, and 5 bases stayed unmatched. Per the germline V gene, CDR1 is SGHAT and CDR2 is FQNNGV. CDR3 in DNA: TGTGCCAGCAGCTTAGTTTGGCAGGGGGTGTTTTTT. Translation: CASSLVWQGVFF.